This T cell receptor beta chain was captured by sequencing in a study of technical replicates of blood from several donors. Sequencing was performed with immunoSEQ multiplex PCR; in TCRdb, only in-frame clones are kept and a portion is missing. This sample yields about 62,000 clones, of which over 75% are seen a single time; roughly 5.2% belongs to the top ten. CDR3 size: 15 residues. Germline-derived CDR1 and CDR2 are SEHNR and FQNEAQ (reference sequence). J lost 2 bases, V lost 5 bases, and 4 bases had no gene match. The TCR sequence derives from a human donor in good health. Some clones in this sample may be carry-over from other donors' samples. Material for sequencing was PBMCs. The rearrangement links TRBV7-9 to TRBJ2-5; TRBD2 aligns across 11 bases. The CDR3 DNA reads TGTGCCAGCAGCCCAATAGCGGGAGGGCAAGAGACCCAGTACTTC. Encoded protein: CASSPIAGGQETQYF.